The next 20 T cell receptor beta chains were all read from a single sample in a study of T cells after yellow fever vaccination. TCRdb itself ran the 5' RACE reads through MiXCR, one entry per CDR3 protein. The repertoire holds about 240,000 distinct CDR3 sequences, 6.9% seen once, with 0.85% in the top ten. The sample here was CD4+ T cells sorted from PBMCs, taken 15 days after the yellow fever booster vaccination. Source of these receptors: a man between 25 and 39 years old who received the YFV17D yellow fever vaccine.

This chain connects TRBV20-1 to TRBJ2-3, with 7 bases fitting TRBD1. Germline CDR1 and CDR2: DFQATT and SNEGSKA (reference sequence). The CDR3 totals 14 residues. Trimming cost V 3 bases and J 0 bases; bases outside gene matches: 3. The CDR3 nucleotides are TGCAGTGCTAGGGACAGGTCTAGCACAGATACGCAGTATTTT. Translated: CSARDRSSTDTQYF.

This sequence joins TRBV7-2 and TRBJ1-2; 10 nucleotides line up with TRBD1. The CDR3 runs 16 residues. Germline V gene sequence: CDR1 SGHTA, CDR2 FQGNSA. Unmatched junction bases numbered 7, after V lost 2 bases and J lost 4 bases. CDR3 in amino acids: CASSLPSGQGSYGYTF. CDR3 nucleotide sequence: TGTGCCAGCAGCTTACCTTCGGGACAGGGGAGCTATGGCTACACCTTC.

This clonotype was counted many times. This chain connects TRBV20-1 to TRBJ2-1, with TRBD2 matching over 12 bases. From germline, CDR1 is DFQATT and CDR2 SNEGSKA (reference sequence). The CDR3 spans 14 residues. V dropped 5 bases and J dropped 4; count of bases not matched to a gene: 3. As DNA, the CDR3 is TGCAGTGCTTCCGGGACTAGCGGGTACAATGAGCAGTTCTTC. It codes for CSASGTSGYNEQFF.

The J gene is TRBJ1-1, the V gene TRBV5-1; 10 nucleotides agree with TRBD1. V was clipped by 3 bases and J by 1 base; unmatched bases: 3. This CDR3 has 15 residues. Germline assignment: CDR1 SGHRS and CDR2 YFSETQ. This CDR3 reads CASSSGTGANTEAFF. Written as DNA, the CDR3 is TGCGCCAGCAGCTCCGGGACAGGGGCGAACACTGAAGCTTTCTTT.

This clonotype occurred many times. The gene calls are TRBV7-2 and TRBJ2-2; 7 bases align to TRBD2. Germline trimming cut 5 bases from V and 0 bases from J; bases unmatched to any gene: 9. The germline V gene encodes CDR1 SGHTA and CDR2 FQGNSA. CDR3 size: 17 residues. The CDR3: CASSAPSLATNTGELFF. CDR3 coding DNA: TGTGCCAGCAGCGCGCCTTCACTAGCGACGAACACCGGGGAGCTGTTTTTT.

The chain uses TRBV7-2 and TRBJ2-3; 8 bases line up with TRBD2. The J segment lost 2 bases and the V segment lost 5 bases, leaving 12 bases of the junction unmatched. Germline V lookup: CDR1 SGHTA, CDR2 FQGNSA. The CDR3 spans 17 residues. CDR3 DNA: TGTGCCAGCAGCCCACTATGGGTAGCGGGACTCACAGATACGCAGTATTTT. This encodes CASSPLWVAGLTDTQYF.

The chain recombines TRBV6-2 or TRBV6-3 with TRBJ2-7; 11 bases agree with TRBD2. The V gene end was trimmed by 6 bases and the J gene end by 7 bases; junction bases not matched to a gene: 8. The CDR3 covers 14 residues. CDR1 and CDR2 (germline): MNHEY, SVGEGT. The CDR3 reads CASRLAGGPREQYF. CDR3 coding DNA: TGTGCCAGCAGGTTAGCGGGAGGGCCAAGGGAGCAGTACTTC.

The chain combines TRBV19 with TRBJ2-3; D gene unclear. The CDR3 contains 13 residues. V lost 5 bases and J 9 bases, leaving 15 bases between the germline ends. The germline CDR1 and CDR2 sequences are LNHDA and SQIVND (reference sequence). The CDR3 protein is CASSDAPGVTQYF. The CDR3, as DNA: TGTGCCAGTAGTGACGCCCCGGGCGTGACGCAGTATTTT. Using reference TRBV19 and TRBJ2-3 for the parts outside the CDR3, the full variable domain is DGGITQSPKYLFRKEGQNVTLSCEQNLNHDAMYWYRQDPGQGLRLIYYSQIVNDFQKGDIAEGYSVSREKKESFPLTVTSAQKNPTAFYLCASSDAPGVTQYFGPGTRLTVL.

The table lists this clonotype with a few counts. The rearrangement joins TRBV7-2 to TRBJ2-1, with TRBD2 matching 14 bases. V dropped 1 base and J dropped 8; count of bases not matched to a gene: 4. Germline CDR1 SGHTA, CDR2 FQGNSA. The CDR3 covers 16 residues. The CDR3 loop reads CASSLEGTSGSYEQFF. CDR3 sequence (DNA): TGTGCCAGCAGCTTAGAGGGGACTAGCGGGAGTTATGAGCAGTTCTTC.

This clonotype was detected only a few times. This sequence joins TRBV5-1 and TRBJ2-3; 7 nucleotides agree with TRBD1. Germline-derived CDR1 and CDR2 are SGHRS and YFSETQ. There are 15 residues in the CDR3. Losses at the gene ends were 4 bases for V and 8 bases for J; bases not matched to a gene: 13. The CDR3 region has the DNA TGCGCCAGCAGCAGGACAGGAAGGGGGAATCGTACGCAGTATTTT. It is translated as CASSRTGRGNRTQYF.

The rearrangement uses TRBV5-1 and TRBJ2-1, with 7 nucleotides matching TRBD1. The J segment lost 7 bases and the V segment lost 0 bases, leaving 7 bases of the junction unmatched. The CDR3 sequence is 15 residues long. Germline CDR1 reads SGHRS; CDR2 reads YFSETQ. The CDR3 is CASSLVGQGVNEQFF. CDR3 coding DNA: TGCGCCAGCAGCTTGGTGGGGCAGGGGGTGAATGAGCAGTTCTTC.

The chain couples TRBV20-1 to TRBJ1-1; D may be TRBD1 (6 bases). Germline V gene lookup returns CDR1 DFQATT and CDR2 SNEGSKA (reference sequence). The V end lost 7 bases, the J end lost 1 base, and 22 bases lay between the germline ends. This CDR3 has 16 residues. This CDR3 reads CSVILTRWGPNTEAFF. CDR3 DNA sequence: TGCAGTGTTATTCTAACTAGGTGGGGGCCGAACACTGAAGCTTTCTTT.

The J gene is TRBJ2-1, the V gene TRBV12-3 or TRBV12-4, with TRBD2 matching 9 bases. Trimming took 6 bases from V and 8 from J; bases not matched to a gene: 11. The CDR3 covers 15 residues. The CDR3 DNA reads TGTGCCAGCAGCGTTACTAGCGGGTATAGGGATGAGCAGTTCTTC. Protein product: CASSVTSGYRDEQFF.

The V call is TRBV7-9, the J call TRBJ1-1, with no clear D. Between the trimmed V and J ends, which lost 5 bases and 1 base, there was a span of 14 bases. This CDR3 has 15 amino acids. Germline values: CDR1 SEHNR, CDR2 FQNEAQ (reference sequence). The DNA for the CDR3 is TGTGCCAGCAGCCCCCCGCCGGGCCGGAACACTGAAGCTTTCTTT. Amino acids: CASSPPPGRNTEAFF.

In this sample, this clonotype turned up a few times. The chain joins TRBV6-5 to TRBJ2-1; 8 bases fit TRBD1. J lost 6 bases, V lost 2 bases, and 6 bases had no gene match. The length of the CDR3 is 15 residues. Germline V gene data show CDR1 as MNHEY and CDR2 as SVGAGI. The CDR3 DNA follows: TGTGCCAGCAGTTACGTCGGACAGGGATCCAATGAGCAGTTCTTC. Residues: CASSYVGQGSNEQFF.

This chain uses TRBV6-6 with TRBJ2-7; D gene uncertain. The CDR3 runs 10 residues. From germline, CDR1 is MNHNY and CDR2 SVGAGI (reference sequence). The V and J ends lost 6 bases and 7 bases respectively, with 7 bases between them. Here the CDR3 DNA reads TGTGCCAGCAGGGAGAGGGAGCAGTACTTC. Translating it yields CASREREQYF.

This clonotype came up many times. The chain recombines TRBV12-3 or TRBV12-4 with TRBJ2-1; weak D call: TRBD2 (5 bases). V was clipped by 5 bases and J by 13 bases, with 12 bases between them. There are 11 residues in the CDR3. The CDR3 sequence: CASSIDRGQFF. The CDR3 DNA sequence: TGTGCCAGCAGTATCGACCGGGGACAGTTCTTC.

V and J are TRBV5-1 and TRBJ2-6; D is ambiguous. The germline V and J ends were trimmed by 4 bases and 1 base, with 9 bases remaining between them. Germline V gives CDR1 SGHRS, CDR2 YFSETQ. The CDR3 runs to 15 residues. The DNA for the CDR3 is TGCGCCAGCAGCGGAACGGCGTCTGGGGCCAACGTCCTGACTTTC. Its protein is CASSGTASGANVLTF. Complete variable domain (other parts from reference TRBV5-1 and TRBJ2-6): KAGVTQTPRYLIKTRGQQVTLSCSPISGHRSVSWYQQTPGQGLQFLFEYFSETQRNKGNFPGRFSGRQFSNSRSEMNVSTLELGDSALYLCASSGTASGANVLTFGAGSRLTVL.

Concerning this clonotype: The junction departs from germline at one end; a sequencing error may be responsible. The rearrangement joins TRBV7-8 to TRBJ2-3; 7 bases line up with TRBD1. The CDR3 length is 14 residues. Germline loops: CDR1 SGHVS, CDR2 FQNEAQ. The CDR3 nucleotides are TGTGCCAGCAGCTTGGGGACAGTCACAGATACGCGGTATTTT. Its translation is CASSLGTVTDTRYF. Together with reference TRBV7-8 and TRBJ2-3, the CDR3 gives the full variable domain: GAGVSQSPRYKVAKRGQDVALRCDPISGHVSLFWYQQALGQGPEFLTYFQNEAQLDKSGLPSDRFFAERPEGSVSTLKIQRTQQEDSAVYLCASSLGTVTDTRYFGPGTRLTVL.

This chain links TRBV5-1 with TRBJ2-1; possibly TRBD1 for D (6 bases). Trimming took 0 bases from V and 6 from J, leaving 13 bases between them. The CDR3 length is 15 residues. CDR1 and CDR2 from the germline V gene are SGHRS and YFSETQ. The CDR3 DNA follows: TGCGCCAGCAGCTTGGCAGGGCAGGGGTTCAATGAGCAGTTCTTC. Translation: CASSLAGQGFNEQFF.